This T cell receptor beta chain was identified in a study of regulatory T cells in long-lasting Graves disease. Study information: Graves' patients with a new diagnosis had received antithyroid drugs under 3 months.

A remark on this clonotype: Its cognate antigen is unknown.

Time point meaning: newly diagnosed GD, antithyroid drugs for less than 3 months. PBMC-extracted RNA yielded the TCR library. From an endocrinology department in Xi'an, China, came the patients. CDR3 size: 17 residues. With V trimmed by 0 bases and J by 7 bases, 9 bases remained unmatched. Germline values: CDR1 MGHRA, CDR2 YSYEKL. Investigators prepared the TCR beta libraries by applying iRepertoire HTBI primers and Arm-PCR of CDR3 regions. From the multiplex PCR reads, TCRdb called clonotypes with MiXCR, one entry per CDR3 protein. The sample comprises about 320,000 distinct CDR3 sequences, more than 15% of which are singletons, and roughly 40% rests with the top ten. Whole-study findings and limits: The analysis examined peripheral blood only and excluded thyroid tissue.

The sequence was obtained from a female donor with Graves disease. The chain carries TRBV4-1 and TRBJ1-4; TRBD1 agrees at 9 bases. Specimen: peripheral blood mononuclear cells (PBMCs), collected at new diagnosis, from a patient treated with antithyroid drugs. The CDR3 spells CASSQDHSGQGSEKLFF. Written as DNA, the CDR3 is TGCGCCAGCAGCCAAGATCATTCGGGACAGGGAAGTGAAAAACTGTTTTTT.